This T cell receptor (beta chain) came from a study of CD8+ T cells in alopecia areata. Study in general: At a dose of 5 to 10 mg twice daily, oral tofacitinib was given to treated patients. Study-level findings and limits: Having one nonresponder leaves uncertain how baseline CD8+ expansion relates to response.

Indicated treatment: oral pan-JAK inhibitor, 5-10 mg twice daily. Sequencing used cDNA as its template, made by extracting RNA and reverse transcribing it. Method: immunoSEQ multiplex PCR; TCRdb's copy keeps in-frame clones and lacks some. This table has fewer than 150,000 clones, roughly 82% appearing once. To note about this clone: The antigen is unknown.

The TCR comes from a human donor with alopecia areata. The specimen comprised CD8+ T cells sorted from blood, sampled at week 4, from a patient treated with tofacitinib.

CDR3 nucleotides: TGCGCCAGCAGCCAAGACGCAGGGTACGAGCAGTACTTC. It translates to CASSQDAGYEQYF. The rearrangement links TRBV4-3 to TRBJ2-7; D might be TRBD1 (5 bases). The CDR3 extends over 13 amino acids. V gave up 0 bases and J gave up 4 bases, with 7 bases separating them. Germline V gene data show CDR1 as LGHNA and CDR2 as YSLEER.